A single sample is the source of the 20 T cell receptor beta chains below, sequenced in a study of blood T cell repertoires in COVID-19 (dated by TCRdb to the early 2020s). The receptor library was made with the immunoSEQ multiplex PCR assay. Entries here come from immuneACCESS through TCRdb and include only in-frame sequences with V and J called. Some clones fail to appear in such tables; in the studies checked, an unresolved V gene covers under half of the shortfall, and the cause of the remainder is unknown. For this sample the table gives about 81,000 clones, of which about four fifths were detected only once. Clones ranked in the top ten supply 8% to 13% of the sample. The sequencing sample was made of peripheral blood. These receptor sequences come from a man aged 55-75 years with acute or convalescent COVID-19.

The DNA of the CDR3 is TGTGCCAGCAGTACCCAAGGTGGGCGTAGCGAGCAGTACTTC. Amino acid sequence: CASSTQGGRSEQYF. The V gene is TRBV28, the J gene TRBJ2-7, with D unresolved. Deletions cut 5 bases from V and 6 bases from J, with 17 bases between. Germline CDR1 MDHEN, CDR2 SYDVKM. CDR3 length: 14 amino acids. Together with reference TRBV28 and TRBJ2-7, the CDR3 gives the full variable domain: DVKVTQSSRYLVKRTGEKVFLECVQDMDHENMFWYRQDPGLGLRLIYFSYDVKMKEKGDIPEGYSVSREKKERFSLILESASTNQTSMYLCASSTQGGRSEQYFGPGTRLTVT.

Turning to this clone: The junction departs from germline at one end; a sequencing error may be responsible. CDR3 loop: CASSNGQNEQFF. The CDR3 region has the DNA TGTGCTAGCAGCAACGGACAGAATGAGCAGTTCTTC. This chain joins TRBV7-7 and TRBJ2-1, with D perhaps TRBD1 (6 bases). CDR1 and CDR2 from the germline V gene are SSHAT and FNYEAQ (reference sequence). The CDR3 loop spans 12 amino acids.

This clone was seen a single time. The chain joins TRBV5-1 to TRBJ2-3; 10 bases align to TRBD2. The J segment lost 6 bases and the V segment lost 4 bases, leaving 8 bases of the junction unmatched. This CDR3 region has 15 residues. Germline CDR1 is SGHRS and CDR2 is YFSETQ. The CDR3 nucleotides are TGCGCCAGCAGCGCCGGGACTAGCGATAGGGATACGCAGTATTTT. Translation: CASSAGTSDRDTQYF. The variable domain in full, with the rest retrieved from reference TRBV5-1 and TRBJ2-3, is KAGVTQTPRYLIKTRGQQVTLSCSPISGHRSVSWYQQTPGQGLQFLFEYFSETQRNKGNFPGRFSGRQFSNSRSEMNVSTLELGDSALYLCASSAGTSDRDTQYFGPGTRLTVL.

The chain combines TRBV29-1 with TRBJ1-2; the D gene is possibly TRBD1 (5 bases). Trimming took 1 base from V and 4 from J, leaving 10 bases between them. The germline CDR1 and CDR2 sequences are SQVTM and ANQGSEA. The CDR3 extends over 13 amino acids. The CDR3, as DNA: TGCAGCGTTGAAGTCAGGGCGGCCTATGGCTACACCTTC. Translated: CSVEVRAAYGYTF.

J is TRBJ1-5 and V is TRBV6-5; 9 nucleotides match TRBD1. This CDR3 region has 13 residues. Germline values: CDR1 MNHEY, CDR2 SVGAGI. The ends lost 6 bases at V and 7 bases at J; junction bases unmatched: 4. CDR3 bases: TGTGCCAGCAGGGGACAGGGTTGGCAGCCCCAGCATTTT. Translating gives CASRGQGWQPQHF.

This clone occurred a few times. The V gene is TRBV19, the J gene TRBJ1-6; the match to TRBD1 covers 7 bases. Per the germline V gene, CDR1 is LNHDA and CDR2 is SQIVND (reference sequence). CDR3 length: 14 amino acids. The trim removed 6 bases at V and 7 bases at J, leaving 6 bases unmatched. For the CDR3, the DNA is TGTGCCAGTAGGCCGGACAGGCTCAATTCACCCCTCCACTTT. It codes for CASRPDRLNSPLHF.

The chain links TRBV5-1 to TRBJ2-5, with D unresolved. V gave up 0 bases and J gave up 5 bases, with 8 bases separating them. Germline CDR1 reads SGHRS; CDR2 reads YFSETQ. The CDR3 is 13 amino acids. CDR3 bases: TGCGCCAGCAGCTTGGGAGGTGGGGAGACCCAGTACTTC. This translates into CASSLGGGETQYF.

The table lists this clone with a count of one. The CDR3 loop is CASSRSVNEKLFF. The CDR3, as DNA: TGTGCCAGCTCACGATCGGTTAATGAAAAACTGTTTTTT. This chain joins TRBV18 and TRBJ1-4, with unresolved D. The V end lost 4 bases, the J end lost 4 bases, and 7 bases lay between the germline ends. This CDR3 is built from 13 residues. Per germline, CDR1 KGHSH and CDR2 LQKENI.

This chain links TRBV6-5 with TRBJ1-1, with D possibly matching TRBD1 (5 bases). With 2 bases removed from V and 6 bases from J, the gap between germline ends came to 13 bases. This CDR3 is built from 14 residues. Germline assignment: CDR1 MNHEY and CDR2 SVGAGI. The DNA for the CDR3 is TGTGCCAGCAGTTACAAGTACGGGGGTGCTGAAGCTTTCTTT. Translating gives CASSYKYGGAEAFF.

The chain is built from TRBV18 and TRBJ1-6, with 10 bases aligning to TRBD1. The CDR3 has 14 residues. The germline CDR1 and CDR2 sequences are KGHSH and LQKENI. The junction had 2 bases not matched to a gene; V was cut back by 2 bases and J by 10 bases. The CDR3 DNA is TGTGCCAGCTCACCAGGACAGGGGGGCTCACCCCTCCACTTT. Its protein is CASSPGQGGSPLHF.

The chain is built from TRBV24-1 and TRBJ2-7; 8 nucleotides match TRBD2. The CDR3 covers 13 residues. V dropped 5 bases and J dropped 3; count of bases not matched to a gene: 2. Looked up from germline, CDR1 is KGHDR and CDR2 is SFDVKD. CDR3 loop: CATSGRGGYEQYF. CDR3 DNA sequence: TGTGCCACCAGTGGTCGGGGGGGCTACGAGCAGTACTTC.

V is TRBV11-2 and J is TRBJ2-3, with 7 bases fitting TRBD2. Germline V gene sequence: CDR1 SGHAT, CDR2 FQNNGV. This CDR3 has 15 residues. The trim removed 5 bases at V and 5 bases at J, leaving 10 bases unmatched. In DNA form, the CDR3 reads TGTGCCAGCAGCACGAGCGGGGTTGGGGAAGATACGCAGTATTTT. It translates to CASSTSGVGEDTQYF.

This chain connects TRBV9 to TRBJ1-6; 7 bases agree with TRBD1. Germline CDR1 reads SGDLS; CDR2 reads YYNGEE. The CDR3 is made up of 16 amino acids. V shed 4 bases, J shed 7 bases, and the junction held 11 bases outside the gene matches. CDR3 in amino acids: CASSPRAGTANSPLHF. CDR3 nucleotide sequence: TGTGCCAGCAGCCCTCGAGCCGGGACAGCAAATTCACCCCTCCACTTT.

The gene calls are TRBV14 and TRBJ2-5, with a weak D call TRBD1 (6 bases). Germline V gene sequence: CDR1 SGHDN, CDR2 FVKESK. The CDR3 runs 17 residues. With 4 bases removed from V and 4 bases from J, the gap between germline ends came to 22 bases. The CDR3 region has the DNA TGTGCCAGCAGCCCCAGGGGCGCGAACCGAGGACCAGAGACCCAGTACTTC. Translation gives CASSPRGANRGPETQYF.

The V and J genes are TRBV18 and TRBJ2-7; D might be TRBD2 (6 bases). This CDR3 region has 15 residues. Germline CDR1 and CDR2: KGHSH and LQKENI. V was trimmed by 0 bases and J by 7 bases, leaving 16 bases between them. In DNA, the CDR3 is TGTGCCAGCTCACCACCGGTAGCGGAGGGTTTAGAGCAGTACTTC. Residues: CASSPPVAEGLEQYF.

V usage is TRBV9 and J usage is TRBJ1-3, with a tentative D call TRBD1 (6 bases). V lost 2 bases and J 7 bases, leaving 13 bases between the germline ends. The CDR3 runs 14 residues. CDR1 and CDR2 from the germline V gene are SGDLS and YYNGEE. The CDR3 is CASSVYTGSNTIYF. In DNA, the CDR3 is TGTGCCAGCAGCGTCTATACAGGGAGCAACACCATATATTTT.

This clone was seen a few times. The chain combines TRBV15 with TRBJ2-7; D might be TRBD1 (5 bases). The CDR3 covers 14 residues. Trimming removed 6 bases at V and 1 base at J, with 13 bases between. The germline V gene encodes CDR1 LNHNV and CDR2 YYDKDF (reference sequence). This CDR3 is CATSPKGWSYEQYF. CDR3 nucleotide sequence: TGTGCCACCAGTCCAAAGGGGTGGTCCTACGAGCAGTACTTC. Complete variable domain (other parts from reference TRBV15 and TRBJ2-7): DAMVIQNPRYQVTQFGKPVTLSCSQTLNHNVMYWYQQKSSQAPKLLFHYYDKDFNNEADTPDNFQSRRPNTSFCFLDIRSPGLGDTAMYLCATSPKGWSYEQYFGPGTRLTVT.

The genes are TRBV7-3 and TRBJ2-7; 9 nucleotides line up with TRBD1. The CDR3 runs to 15 residues. Losses at the gene ends were 5 bases for V and 7 bases for J; bases not matched to a gene: 12. Germline V gene sequence: CDR1 SGHTA, CDR2 FQGTGA. The CDR3 loop is CASSIDAGTGREQYF. In nucleotides, the CDR3 is TGTGCCAGCAGCATCGACGCCGGGACAGGGCGTGAGCAGTACTTC.

Only one count was recorded for this clone. This rearrangement joins TRBV30 to TRBJ1-1; TRBD1 matches at 8 bases. Germline assignment: CDR1 GTSNPN and CDR2 SVGIG (reference sequence). The CDR3 runs 14 residues. After removal of 8 bases from V and 5 bases from J, the junction contained 13 bases not matched to a gene. The DNA for the CDR3 is TGTGCCGGCCGGGACAGGTCACTGGGGACTGAAGCTTTCTTT. Translating gives CAGRDRSLGTEAFF.

This chain uses TRBV10-3 with TRBJ1-1; 8 bases align to TRBD1. The V gene's germline CDR1 is ENHRY and CDR2 SYGVKD. The CDR3 spans 14 residues. After removal of 7 bases from V and 6 bases from J, the junction contained 10 bases not matched to a gene. DNA for the CDR3: TGTGCCATCACTTGGGACAGGCAAAACGCTGAAGCTTTCTTT. Translating gives CAITWDRQNAEAFF.